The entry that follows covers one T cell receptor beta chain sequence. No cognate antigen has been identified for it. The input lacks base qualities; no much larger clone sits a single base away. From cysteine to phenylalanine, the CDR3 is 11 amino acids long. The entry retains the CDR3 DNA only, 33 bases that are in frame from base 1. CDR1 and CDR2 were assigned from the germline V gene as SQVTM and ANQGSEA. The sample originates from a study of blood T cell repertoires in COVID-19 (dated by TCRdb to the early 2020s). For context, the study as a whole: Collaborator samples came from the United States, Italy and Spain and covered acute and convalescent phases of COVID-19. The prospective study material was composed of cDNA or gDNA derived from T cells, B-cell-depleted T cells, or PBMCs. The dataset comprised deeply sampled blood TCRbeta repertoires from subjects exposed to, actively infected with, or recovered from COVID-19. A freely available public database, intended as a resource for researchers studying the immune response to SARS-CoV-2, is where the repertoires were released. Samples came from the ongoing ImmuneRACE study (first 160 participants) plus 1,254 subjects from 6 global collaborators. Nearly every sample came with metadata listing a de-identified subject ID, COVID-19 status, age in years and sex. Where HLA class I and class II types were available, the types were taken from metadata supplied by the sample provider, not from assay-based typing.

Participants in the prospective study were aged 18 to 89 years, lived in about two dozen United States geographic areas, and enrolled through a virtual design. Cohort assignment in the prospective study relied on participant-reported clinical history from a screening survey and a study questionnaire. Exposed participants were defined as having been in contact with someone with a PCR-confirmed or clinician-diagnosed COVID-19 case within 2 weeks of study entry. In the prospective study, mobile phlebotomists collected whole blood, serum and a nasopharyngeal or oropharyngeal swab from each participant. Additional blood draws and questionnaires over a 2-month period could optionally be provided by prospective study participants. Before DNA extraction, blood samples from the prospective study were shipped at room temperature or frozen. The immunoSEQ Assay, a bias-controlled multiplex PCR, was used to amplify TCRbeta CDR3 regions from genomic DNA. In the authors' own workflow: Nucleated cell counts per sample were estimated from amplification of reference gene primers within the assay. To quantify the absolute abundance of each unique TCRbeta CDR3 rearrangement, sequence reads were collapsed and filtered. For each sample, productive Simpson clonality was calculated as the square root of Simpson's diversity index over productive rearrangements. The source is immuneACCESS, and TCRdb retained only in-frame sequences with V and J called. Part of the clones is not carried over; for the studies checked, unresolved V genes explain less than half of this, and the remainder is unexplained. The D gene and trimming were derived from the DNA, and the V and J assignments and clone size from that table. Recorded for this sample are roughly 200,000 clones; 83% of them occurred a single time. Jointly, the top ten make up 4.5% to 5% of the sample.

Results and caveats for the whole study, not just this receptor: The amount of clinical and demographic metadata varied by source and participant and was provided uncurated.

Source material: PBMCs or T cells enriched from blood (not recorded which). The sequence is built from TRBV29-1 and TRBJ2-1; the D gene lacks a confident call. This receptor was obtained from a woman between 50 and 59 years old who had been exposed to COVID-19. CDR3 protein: CISTNYNEQFF. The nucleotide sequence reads TGCATCTCGACAAACTACAATGAGCAGTTCTTC.